This T cell receptor beta chain was documented in a study of cytomegalovirus exposure and HLA in healthy donors. At the time of sampling, donors were nominally healthy, though unrecorded immune exposures were likely. PCR employed 60 Vbeta and 13 Jbeta primers. Using immunoSEQ multiplex PCR, the repertoire was profiled, and TCRdb retains in-frame clones only, with some absent. Altogether 270,000 or so clones are present, around 86% being singletons, with the ten largest covering 3% to 4%. This CDR3 is 13 amino acids long. Trimming removed 0 bases at V and 7 bases at J, with 8 bases between. Germline lookup yields CDR1 SGHNT and CDR2 YYREEE (reference sequence).

This receptor was taken from a man between 40 and 49 years old in good health and CMV-seropositive. The rearrangement links TRBV5-4 to TRBJ2-1; maybe TRBD1 (6 bases). Sequencing was performed on PBMCs. CDR3 nucleotides: TGTGCCAGCAGCTTGGTAGGGGGAAATGAGCAGTTCTTC. This codes for CASSLVGGNEQFF.